This is a list of T cell receptor beta chains from one sample in a study of OX40 agonist ivuxolimab in advanced cancers. Generated by immunoSEQ multiplex PCR, the TCRdb table keeps only in-frame clones and is missing some. The table has roughly 62,000 clones, around 83% seen once. Source: CD4+ or CD8+ T cells sorted from blood, taken in a trial of the OX40 agonist ivuxolimab. Receptors originate from an adult with an advanced solid tumor such as melanoma, head and neck, liver or kidney cancer. Both conserved end residues are part of each CDR3. Fields, in order: V gene, D gene, clone size, J gene, CDR3 protein, CDR3 DNA. D genes are given only for firm matches. Some rows mark clone size as missing; the rest say once, few, many or name a class of expanded clone.

TRBV7-9	.	few	TRBJ1-1	CANQAMNTEAFF	TGTGCCAACCAGGCCATGAACACTGAAGCTTTCTTT
TRBV5-1	.	.	TRBJ2-3	CASSLDDGGLDTQYF	TGCGCCAGCAGCTTGGACGACGGTGGCTTAGATACGCAGTATTTT
TRBV4-1	TRBD2	.	TRBJ2-3	CASSQEFGASGGGDTDTQYF	TGCGCCAGCAGCCAAGAGTTCGGGGCTAGCGGGGGGGGTGACACAGATACGCAGTATTTT
TRBV19	TRBD1	.	TRBJ1-1	CASRPGTGYTEAFF	TGTGCCAGTAGGCCAGGGACAGGGTACACTGAAGCTTTCTTT
TRBV6-1	TRBD1	.	TRBJ2-7	CATNHDRDSYEQYF	TGTGCCACAAACCACGACAGGGACTCCTACGAGCAGTACTTC
TRBV18	.	.	TRBJ2-3	CASSINTQYF	TGTGCCAGCTCAATCAATACGCAGTATTTT
TRBV5-1	.	.	TRBJ2-2	CASSLGSRERTGELFF	TGCGCCAGCAGCTTGGGAAGCAGGGAGCGTACCGGGGAGCTGTTTTTT
TRBV19	.	once	TRBJ1-1	CASREGIGNTEAFF	TGTGCCAGTAGAGAGGGGATTGGGAACACTGAAGCTTTCTTT
TRBV6-1	TRBD1	once	TRBJ1-2	CASSPSGQGLRGYTF	TGTGCCAGCAGTCCCTCGGGACAGGGTCTGAGAGGCTACACCTTC
TRBV5-1	TRBD2	.	TRBJ2-1	CASSRAGTSHNEQFF	TGCGCCAGCAGCCGGGCGGGGACTAGCCACAATGAGCAGTTCTTC
TRBV6-5	TRBD1	.	TRBJ2-7	CATTRGQGSYEQYF	TGTGCCACCACAAGGGGGCAGGGGAGCTACGAGCAGTACTTC
TRBV19	TRBD1	.	TRBJ1-1	CASTENRGAEAFF	TGTGCCAGCACGGAGAACAGGGGGGCTGAAGCTTTCTTT
TRBV7-9	.	once	TRBJ1-2	CASSHPTIIGGYTF	TGTGCCAGCAGCCACCCAACAATAATAGGTGGCTACACCTTC
TRBV4-1	.	.	TRBJ2-3	CASSQGRGTDTQYF	TGCGCCAGCAGCCAAGGGAGGGGGACAGATACGCAGTATTTT
TRBV7-2	TRBD1	.	TRBJ1-5	CASSRETGHAQPQHF	TGTGCCAGCAGCCGCGAGACAGGGCACGCTCAGCCCCAGCATTTT
TRBV18	.	few	TRBJ2-3	CASSPNGASTDTQYF	TGTGCCAGCTCACCGAACGGAGCTAGCACAGATACGCAGTATTTT
TRBV18	TRBD1	.	TRBJ1-5	CASSPEGAGNQPQHF	TGTGCCAGCTCACCAGAGGGGGCGGGCAATCAGCCCCAGCATTTT
TRBV27	.	.	TRBJ2-5	CASSLSMAGRYQETQYF	TGTGCCAGCAGTTTATCGATGGCAGGGAGATACCAAGAGACCCAGTACTTC
TRBV2	TRBD1	once	TRBJ1-5	CASRPGQPNQPQHF	TGTGCCAGCAGACCGGGACAGCCAAATCAGCCCCAGCATTTT
TRBV28	.	few	TRBJ1-4	CASSPWRASFDEKLFF	TGTGCCAGCAGCCCCTGGAGAGCTTCTTTCGATGAAAAACTGTTTTTT
TRBV7-9	.	.	TRBJ1-2	CASSLVGIPNYGYTF	TGTGCCAGCAGCTTAGTGGGCATCCCCAACTATGGCTACACCTTC
TRBV5-1	TRBD1	.	TRBJ1-3	CASSSGQGKGNTIYF	TGCGCCAGCAGTTCCGGACAGGGAAAAGGAAACACCATATATTTT
TRBV27	TRBD1	.	TRBJ2-6	CASSPIKTGPSSGANVLTF	TGTGCCAGCAGTCCCATTAAGACAGGGCCCTCCTCTGGGGCCAACGTCCTGACTTTC
TRBV2	TRBD2	.	TRBJ2-2	CASKILAGAGELFF	TGTGCCAGCAAGATACTAGCGGGCGCCGGGGAGCTGTTTTTT
TRBV28	.	.	TRBJ2-7	CASIWTDNPYEQYF	TGTGCCAGCATATGGACAGACAATCCCTACGAGCAGTACTTC
TRBV7-2	TRBD2	once	TRBJ2-1	CASSLVVTSGPNEQFF	TGTGCCAGCAGCTTAGTGGTGACTAGCGGTCCCAATGAGCAGTTCTTC
TRBV6-5	.	.	TRBJ2-3	CASSYSSQGGRDTQYF	TGTGCCAGCAGTTACTCGAGCCAGGGGGGGAGAGATACGCAGTATTTT
TRBV27	.	.	TRBJ1-2	CASSPTVNYGYTF	TGTGCCAGCAGTCCTACAGTTAACTATGGCTACACCTTC
TRBV6-1	.	.	TRBJ2-3	CASSPRIDTDTQYF	TGTGCCAGCAGTCCACGGATCGACACAGATACGCAGTATTTT
TRBV6-5	.	.	TRBJ2-5	CASSTGFEEGETQYF	TGTGCCAGCAGTACGGGGTTTGAGGAGGGAGAGACCCAGTACTTC
TRBV11-2	.	.	TRBJ2-3	CASSLATDTQYF	TGTGCCAGCAGCTTAGCCACAGATACGCAGTATTTT
TRBV7-6	.	.	TRBJ2-4	CASSPSAGSQNIQYF	TGTGCCAGCAGCCCGTCAGCAGGGTCCCAAAACATTCAGTACTTC
TRBV2	TRBD2	.	TRBJ2-2	CASSEDGTSGLLRELFF	TGTGCCAGCAGTGAAGACGGGACTAGCGGTCTGTTGAGGGAGCTGTTTTTT
TRBV6-6	.	.	TRBJ2-7	CASSYSITYEQYF	TGTGCCAGCAGTTACTCGATAACCTACGAGCAGTACTTC
TRBV9	TRBD1	.	TRBJ2-2	CASSVEGTATGELFF	TGTGCCAGCAGCGTAGAAGGGACAGCGACCGGGGAGCTGTTTTTT
TRBV9	TRBD2	.	TRBJ2-3	CASSPKGAGGSDTQYF	TGTGCCAGCAGCCCCAAGGGGGCGGGGGGGTCAGATACGCAGTATTTT
TRBV10-3	.	once	TRBJ1-1	CAISERNTEAFF	TGTGCCATCTCAGAGCGGAACACTGAAGCTTTCTTT
TRBV5-1	.	.	TRBJ1-1	CASSLLSGSGGGTEAFF	TGCGCCAGCAGCTTGTTATCGGGTTCCGGGGGCGGGACTGAAGCTTTCTTT
TRBV7-2	.	.	TRBJ2-6	CASSPGFGANVLTF	TGTGCCAGCAGCCCAGGGTTCGGGGCCAACGTCCTGACTTTC
TRBV19	.	.	TRBJ1-2	CASSINGKGYTF	TGTGCCAGTAGTATTAACGGGAAAGGCTACACCTTC
TRBV9	.	.	TRBJ2-6	CASSVDEGGNSGANVLTF	TGTGCCAGCAGCGTAGACGAGGGCGGAAACTCTGGGGCCAACGTCCTGACTTTC
TRBV5-1	.	.	TRBJ1-1	CASSLNSRGVTEAFF	TGCGCCAGCAGCTTGAACTCCAGGGGTGTCACTGAAGCTTTCTTT
TRBV15	.	.	TRBJ1-1	CATSRSGSPEAFF	TGTGCCACCAGCAGATCGGGAAGCCCTGAAGCTTTCTTT
TRBV6-1	.	.	TRBJ2-1	CASSLRDSKQFF	TGTGCCAGCAGTCTCAGGGATTCTAAGCAGTTCTTC
TRBV5-1	.	.	TRBJ1-6	CASSYRETYNSPLHF	TGCGCCAGCAGTTACAGGGAAACCTATAATTCACCCCTCCACTTT
TRBV21-1	.	.	TRBJ1-3	CASSKPPERSGNTIYF	TGTGCCAGCAGCAAACCCCCAGAGCGCTCTGGAAACACCATATATTTT
TRBV6-4	TRBD2	.	TRBJ2-2	CASSGEAGWTGELFF	TGTGCCAGCAGTGGTGAAGCGGGGTGGACCGGGGAGCTGTTTTTT
TRBV11-3	TRBD1	.	TRBJ2-1	CASSAGDRAGDEQFF	TGTGCCAGCAGCGCCGGGGACAGGGCAGGCGATGAGCAGTTCTTC
TRBV5-1	TRBD1	.	TRBJ1-2	CASSLLGQGPDYGYTF	TGCGCCAGCAGCTTGCTAGGACAGGGTCCCGACTATGGCTACACCTTC
TRBV5-6	.	.	TRBJ1-6	CASSGVVQDPALSPLHF	TGTGCCAGCAGCGGTGTGGTCCAGGATCCTGCCCTTTCACCCCTCCACTTT
TRBV30	.	.	TRBJ1-6	CAWGRHDYNSPLHF	TGTGCCTGGGGGCGGCACGACTATAATTCACCCCTCCACTTT
TRBV9	.	.	TRBJ2-7	CASSVVEGTYSLEQYF	TGTGCCAGCAGCGTAGTGGAGGGGACGTATTCCCTCGAGCAGTACTTC
TRBV6-6	.	.	TRBJ2-7	CASTPMWDGYEQYF	TGTGCCAGCACTCCGATGTGGGACGGCTACGAGCAGTACTTC
TRBV7-6	.	.	TRBJ2-6	CASSSSVRGSSGANVLTF	TGTGCCAGCAGCTCGTCGGTGCGGGGTTCCTCTGGGGCCAACGTCCTGACTTTC
TRBV18	TRBD1	.	TRBJ1-5	CASSPVGQGQQPQHF	TGTGCCAGCTCACCAGTCGGACAGGGACAACAGCCCCAGCATTTT
TRBV7-2	.	.	TRBJ2-7	CASSLESRGYEQYF	TGTGCCAGCAGCTTAGAGTCCCGGGGCTACGAGCAGTACTTC
TRBV6-6	TRBD1	.	TRBJ2-7	CASTGTGGYEQYF	TGTGCCAGTACTGGAACAGGGGGCTACGAGCAGTACTTC
TRBV5-5	.	.	TRBJ1-4	CASSGSSATNEKLFF	TGTGCCAGCAGCGGGTCATCTGCAACTAATGAAAAACTGTTTTTT
TRBV19	TRBD1	.	TRBJ1-4	CASSRVDRRINEKLFF	TGTGCCAGTAGTAGAGTGGACAGGCGAATTAATGAAAAACTGTTTTTT